Following are 31 T cell receptor beta chains from one sample sequenced in a study of untreated major depressive disorder. The protocol was immunoSEQ multiplex PCR, while the TCRdb copy is restricted to in-frame clones and leaves out a portion. Among 15,000 to 20,000 clones listed, more than 70% were seen once. Sequenced material: CD4+ T cells from PBMCs. These receptors all come from a woman younger than 45 in good health.

J is TRBJ2-2 and V is TRBV20-1; no clear D. Germline V gene sequence: CDR1 DFQATT, CDR2 SNEGSKA (reference sequence). V lost 3 bases and J lost 14, with 4 bases in between. The CDR3 runs 8 residues. The CDR3 DNA reads TGCAGTGCTAGCGGTCTGTTTTTT. Encoded protein: CSASGLFF.

The V and J genes are TRBV6-1 and TRBJ1-2, with D uncertain. This CDR3 is built from 13 residues. V shed 4 bases and J shed 3 bases, with 9 bases lying between them. Germline CDR1 reads MNHNS; CDR2 reads SASEGT. The CDR3 reads CASSGERHYGYTF. For the CDR3, the DNA is TGTGCCAGCAGTGGTGAACGTCACTATGGCTACACCTTC.

V usage is TRBV5-8 and J usage is TRBJ2-1, with 8 nucleotides matching TRBD2. This CDR3 contains 14 residues. Germline lookup yields CDR1 SGHTS and CDR2 YDEGEE. V shed 4 bases, J shed 7 bases, and the junction held 7 bases outside the gene matches. CDR3 amino acids: CASSPLGGANEQFF. The CDR3 DNA reads TGTGCCAGCAGCCCCCTCGGGGGGGCTAATGAGCAGTTCTTC. Based on the CDR3 plus reference TRBV5-8 and TRBJ2-1, the full variable domain is EAGVTQSPTHLIKTRGQQATLRCSPISGHTSVYWYQQALGLGLQFLLWYDEGEERNRGNFPPRFSGRQFPNYSSELNVNALELEDSALYLCASSPLGGANEQFFGPGTRLTVL.

This rearrangement joins TRBV6-6 to TRBJ2-7; tentative D call: TRBD1 (6 bases). With 7 bases removed from V and 2 bases from J, the gap between germline ends came to 15 bases. The germline gives CDR1 MNHNY, CDR2 SVGAGI (reference sequence). The CDR3 is made up of 14 amino acids. Written as DNA, the CDR3 is TGTGCCAGCACCAACCGGGACAAGGCCTACGAGCAGTACTTC. Its translation: CASTNRDKAYEQYF.

The V gene is TRBV30, the J gene TRBJ1-4, with D perhaps matching TRBD1 (5 bases). The V end was cut by 2 bases, the J end by 3 bases, with 13 bases between. The CDR3 totals 15 residues. Looked up from germline, CDR1 is GTSNPN and CDR2 is SVGIG (reference sequence). CDR3 sequence (DNA): TGTGCCTGGAGTATTACCAGGGTGCCTAATGAAAAACTGTTTTTT. Translation gives CAWSITRVPNEKLFF.

The rearrangement joins TRBV6-1 to TRBJ2-5; D uncertain. The CDR3 sequence is 14 residues long. Germline CDR1 reads MNHNS; CDR2 reads SASEGT. The V and J ends lost 2 bases and 2 bases respectively, with 9 bases between them. CDR3 DNA sequence: TGTGCCAGCAGTGAAACGGCAGCTCAAGAGACCCAGTACTTC. Its protein is CASSETAAQETQYF.

The chain has TRBV6-1 and TRBJ1-2, with D perhaps TRBD1 (5 bases). V was pared by 4 bases and J by 2 bases, with 8 bases between. Germline V gene sequence: CDR1 MNHNS, CDR2 SASEGT. The CDR3 runs to 13 residues. The CDR3 here is CASSVNRNYGYTF. DNA of the CDR3: TGTGCCAGCAGTGTCAACAGGAACTATGGCTACACCTTC.

This clone was detected only once. V gene TRBV28 combines with J gene TRBJ2-3; weak D call: TRBD2 (6 bases). V lost 5 bases to trimming and J lost 3 bases, with 15 bases between them. This CDR3 is 15 amino acids long. CDR1 is MDHEN, CDR2 SYDVKM, per germline. The CDR3 DNA reads TGTGCCAGCAGTGCGACCGGGGGTAGAACAGATACGCAGTATTTT. Protein sequence: CASSATGGRTDTQYF. Filled out from reference TRBV28 and TRBJ2-3, the complete variable domain reads DVKVTQSSRYLVKRTGEKVFLECVQDMDHENMFWYRQDPGLGLRLIYFSYDVKMKEKGDIPEGYSVSREKKERFSLILESASTNQTSMYLCASSATGGRTDTQYFGPGTRLTVL.

The gene calls are TRBV28 and TRBJ2-7, with TRBD1 identical over 8 bases. The length of the CDR3 is 14 residues. Losses at the gene ends were 3 bases for V and 3 bases for J; bases not matched to a gene: 4. Germline V gene lookup returns CDR1 MDHEN and CDR2 SYDVKM. The CDR3 DNA reads as TGTGCCAGCAGTTTCAGCGACAGGGGCTACGAGCAGTACTTC. As protein: CASSFSDRGYEQYF. The full variable domain, its missing parts supplied by reference TRBV28 and TRBJ2-7, is DVKVTQSSRYLVKRTGEKVFLECVQDMDHENMFWYRQDPGLGLRLIYFSYDVKMKEKGDIPEGYSVSREKKERFSLILESASTNQTSMYLCASSFSDRGYEQYFGPGTRLTVT.

This clone occurred once. This chain connects TRBV28 to TRBJ2-7; 7 nucleotides match TRBD1. Unmatched junction bases numbered 10, after V lost 7 bases and J lost 7 bases. This CDR3 is 13 amino acids long. Per the germline V gene, CDR1 is MDHEN and CDR2 is SYDVKM. CDR3 in amino acids: CASTLGGSWEQYF. The CDR3 nucleotides read TGTGCCAGCACCTTAGGGGGCAGCTGGGAGCAGTACTTC. Complete variable domain (other parts from reference TRBV28 and TRBJ2-7): DVKVTQSSRYLVKRTGEKVFLECVQDMDHENMFWYRQDPGLGLRLIYFSYDVKMKEKGDIPEGYSVSREKKERFSLILESASTNQTSMYLCASTLGGSWEQYFGPGTRLTVT.

This clone showed up just a few times. The chain carries TRBV10-3 and TRBJ1-1, with unresolved D. The CDR3 runs 13 residues. Germline CDR1 ENHRY, CDR2 SYGVKD. Deletions cut 7 bases from V and 2 bases from J, with 11 bases between. The CDR3 nucleotides are TGTGCCATCAATACGGGCCCTAACACTGAAGCTTTCTTT. This gives the protein CAINTGPNTEAFF.

The chain recombines TRBV6-5 with TRBJ2-6; D is undetermined. V gave up 6 bases and J gave up 4 bases, with 13 bases separating them. This CDR3 is built from 15 residues. Germline-derived CDR1 and CDR2 are MNHEY and SVGAGI. As DNA, the CDR3 is TGTGCCAGCAGCCCCCCAGCTGGCGGGGCCAACGTCCTGACTTTC. Residues: CASSPPAGGANVLTF.

This clone was picked up one time. The CDR3 DNA reads TGTGCCATCAGTGAGTCCTTGATAGGGGCGGGAGAGCAGTTCTTC. Translating gives CAISESLIGAGEQFF. This chain links TRBV10-3 with TRBJ2-1; possible D gene TRBD2, 6 bases. From germline, CDR1 is ENHRY and CDR2 SYGVKD. The ends were cut back, 0 bases at V and 10 bases at J, with 16 bases in the middle. CDR3 length equals 15 residues.

Details on this clone: The final CDR3 position lacks the conserved phenylalanine or tryptophan, pointing to a likely read error. No DNA is shown, since the ends of the CDR3 on it are uncertain; the CDR3 is the one TCRdb lists. This chain joins TRBV6-1 and TRBJ2-7; the table gives TRBD2 as D, unverified against the DNA. The CDR3 is 12 amino acids long, termini counted. From germline, CDR1 is MNHNS and CDR2 SASEGT. The CDR3 sequence: CASSELSAGVVL.

The chain combines TRBV6-6 with TRBJ1-5; tentative D call: TRBD1 (6 bases). Between the trimmed V and J ends, which lost 6 bases and 5 bases, there was a span of 11 bases. This CDR3 has 13 amino acids. Per the germline V gene, CDR1 is MNHNY and CDR2 is SVGAGI (reference sequence). The CDR3 reads CASSPGQYQPQHF. DNA for the CDR3: TGTGCCAGCAGCCCCGGACAGTATCAGCCCCAGCATTTT.

The rearrangement uses TRBV7-2 and TRBJ2-7, with TRBD2 identical over 9 bases. The CDR3 is made up of 15 amino acids. CDR1 SGHTA and CDR2 FQGNSA come from the germline V gene. V lost 4 bases to trimming and J lost 4 bases; unmatched junction nucleotides: 8. CDR3 DNA sequence: TGTGCCAGCAGCTCCCACGCGCGGGAGGGATACGAGCAGTACTTC. Translation gives CASSSHAREGYEQYF.

The chain combines TRBV29-1 with TRBJ2-5; tentative D call: TRBD1 (5 bases). Trimming took 2 bases from V and 5 from J, leaving 12 bases between them. CDR1 SQVTM and CDR2 ANQGSEA come from the germline V gene. The CDR3 extends over 13 amino acids. Here the CDR3 DNA reads TGCAGCGTTGAATGGGCAGGGTCGGAGACCCAGTACTTC. Protein: CSVEWAGSETQYF. The full variable domain, in which reference TRBV29-1 and TRBJ2-5 provide the parts outside the CDR3, is SAVISQKPSRDICQRGTSLTIQCQVDSQVTMMFWYRQQPGQSLTLIATANQGSEATYESGFVIDKFPISRPNLTFSTLTVSNMSPEDSSIYLCSVEWAGSETQYFGPGTRLLVL.

The chain joins TRBV19 to TRBJ2-7; 9 bases match TRBD1. Germline V gives CDR1 LNHDA, CDR2 SQIVND (reference sequence). This CDR3 region has 13 residues. The trim removed 3 bases at V and 6 bases at J, leaving 3 bases unmatched. As DNA, the CDR3 is TGTGCCAGTAGTATGGACAGGGGTGGCGAGCAGTACTTC. Protein sequence: CASSMDRGGEQYF.

CDR3 protein: CASSLVAGGPDQYF. The CDR3 region has the DNA TGTGCCAGCAGCTTGGTAGCGGGAGGGCCGGACCAGTACTTC. The chain is built from TRBV5-6 and TRBJ2-5; 11 bases agree with TRBD2. Germline V gives CDR1 SGHDT, CDR2 YYEEEE. The CDR3 is made up of 14 amino acids. V gave up 0 bases and J gave up 10 bases; unmatched junction bases: 5.

CDR3 coding DNA: TGCGCCAGCAGCTTAACCGGGACGGGCAATCAGCCCCAGCATTTT. Translated: CASSLTGTGNQPQHF. The chain links TRBV5-1 to TRBJ1-5; D possibly corresponds to TRBD1 (5 bases). The V end was cut by 2 bases, the J end by 2 bases, with 11 bases between. This CDR3 comprises 15 residues. CDR1 is SGHRS and CDR2 is YFSETQ in the germline V gene.

In this sample, this clone turned up once. V gene TRBV27 combines with J gene TRBJ2-5, with a weak D call TRBD1 (7 bases). V was trimmed by 5 bases and J by 5 bases, leaving 15 bases between them. The germline V gene encodes CDR1 MNHEY and CDR2 SMNVEV (reference sequence). The length of the CDR3 is 14 residues. The CDR3 spells CASSAYRGGETQYF. CDR3 sequence (DNA): TGTGCCAGCAGTGCCTACAGGGGAGGCGAGACCCAGTACTTC.

The J gene is TRBJ2-1, the V gene TRBV2; 9 bases align to TRBD2. Germline values: CDR1 SNHLY, CDR2 FYNNEI. This CDR3 has 15 residues. With V trimmed by 6 bases and J by 6 bases, 9 bases remained unmatched. Here the CDR3 DNA reads TGTGCCAGCAGGGAACTAGCGGGCCCCCCCAATGAGCAGTTCTTC. Protein sequence: CASRELAGPPNEQFF.

V and J are TRBV25-1 and TRBJ2-2; D is possibly TRBD1 or TRBD2 (5 bases each). Germline lookup yields CDR1 MGHDK and CDR2 SYGVNS. Trimming took off 6 bases at V and 3 bases at J, with 20 bases between the two ends. CDR3 length: 17 amino acids. The CDR3: CASSDEGGGRDTGELFF. The CDR3 coding sequence is TGTGCCAGCAGCGATGAAGGCGGAGGCAGGGACACCGGGGAGCTGTTTTTT.

The chain employs TRBV28 and TRBJ1-5; D is ambiguous. This CDR3 has 14 amino acids. Germline loops: CDR1 MDHEN, CDR2 SYDVKM. Trimming pared 3 bases from V and 0 bases from J, leaving 6 bases between. DNA for the CDR3: TGTGCCAGCAGTTTCCAGAGTAGCAATCAGCCCCAGCATTTT. This codes for CASSFQSSNQPQHF.

In this sample, this clone turned up once. The chain links TRBV4-2 to TRBJ2-7, with D tentatively TRBD1 (6 bases). Trimming pared 5 bases from V and 0 bases from J, leaving 11 bases between. This CDR3 contains 14 residues. CDR1 and CDR2 from the germline V gene are LGHNA and YNFKEQ. CDR3 residues: CASSKGGSSYEQYF. The DNA of the CDR3 is TGTGCCAGCAGCAAAGGGGGTAGCTCCTACGAGCAGTACTTC.

The chain uses TRBV25-1 and TRBJ2-1; 7 bases match TRBD2. CDR1 MGHDK and CDR2 SYGVNS come from the germline V gene. Trimming removed 2 bases from V and 3 bases from J; junction bases left unmatched: 7. This CDR3 contains 16 residues. The CDR3 reads CASSERGGWGYNEQFF. The DNA of the CDR3 is TGTGCCAGCAGTGAAAGGGGAGGGTGGGGCTACAATGAGCAGTTCTTC.

The rearrangement joins TRBV5-6 to TRBJ2-3, with D uncertain. Looked up from germline, CDR1 is SGHDT and CDR2 is YYEEEE. Deletions cut 1 base from V and 6 bases from J, with 9 bases between. The CDR3 length is 13 residues. CDR3 in amino acids: CASSLSLRDTQYF. The CDR3 DNA sequence: TGTGCCAGCAGCTTGAGTCTTCGCGATACGCAGTATTTT.

The chain joins TRBV7-2 to TRBJ1-2, with a possible D match to TRBD1 (5 bases). V shed 1 base and J shed 3 bases, with 9 bases lying between them. Germline CDR1 reads SGHTA; CDR2 reads FQGNSA. The length of the CDR3 is 14 residues. CDR3 sequence: CASSLDAGHYGYTF. CDR3 DNA: TGTGCCAGCAGCTTAGATGCGGGGCACTATGGCTACACCTTC.

The chain employs TRBV6-6 and TRBJ1-4; 8 nucleotides line up with TRBD1. Trimming removed 6 bases from V and 7 bases from J; junction bases left unmatched: 10. The CDR3 runs to 15 residues. In germline, CDR1 is MNHNY, CDR2 SVGAGI (reference sequence). The CDR3 DNA follows: TGTGCCAGCAGCTCCGCGCAGGGGGCAGGTGAAAAACTGTTTTTT. Its protein product is CASSSAQGAGEKLFF.

For the CDR3, the DNA is TGCGCCAGCAGCTTGGAAATCGGGGGTGGCGAAAAACTGTTTTTT. Its protein product is CASSLEIGGGEKLFF. J is TRBJ1-4 and V is TRBV5-1; tentatively, D is TRBD1 (5 bases). The germline V gene encodes CDR1 SGHRS and CDR2 YFSETQ. This CDR3 has 15 amino acids. Between the trimmed V and J ends, which lost 0 bases and 8 bases, there was a span of 14 bases.

V usage is TRBV2 and J usage is TRBJ2-5; no firm D call. V was cut by 4 bases and J by 2 bases, with 11 bases left in between. The CDR3 has 14 residues. The germline V gene encodes CDR1 SNHLY and CDR2 FYNNEI. CDR3 DNA: TGTGCCAGCAGTGTTTCAGCTTTACAAGAGACCCAGTACTTC. It is translated as CASSVSALQETQYF.